This T cell receptor beta chain was sequenced for a study of identical twins. This clonotype was found a few times. Its antigen is currently unknown. Study-wide results and limits: Carriage of fewer insertions was seen in abundant cord blood beta clonotypes, whereas memory repertoires showed none.

In TCRdb, the 5' RACE reads were re-called with MiXCR into one record per CDR3 protein. The table has under 300,000 distinct CDR3 sequences, about 8.9% seen once. The data also belong to a second study, concerning yellow fever vaccine responses in identical twins.

The sequenced sample was CD8+ T cells sorted from blood. The source is a young woman in good health.

The CDR3 spells CSARWTSGGNEQFF. The CDR3 DNA reads TGCAGTGCTAGATGGACTAGCGGGGGGAATGAGCAGTTCTTC. The V and J genes are TRBV20-1 and TRBJ2-1, with TRBD2 matching 14 bases. Unmatched junction bases numbered 1, after V lost 2 bases and J lost 7 bases. The CDR3 extends over 14 amino acids. The germline gives CDR1 DFQATT, CDR2 SNEGSKA (reference sequence).